The 30 T cell receptor beta chains given below trace back to one sample, sequenced in a study of OX40 agonist ivuxolimab in advanced cancers. Assay used: immunoSEQ multiplex PCR; TCRdb lists only in-frame clones, some missing. The sample contains over 70,000 clones, approximately 86% of which appear only once. The sample here was CD4+ or CD8+ T cells sorted from blood, taken in a trial of the OX40 agonist ivuxolimab. The receptors here all came from an adult with an advanced solid tumor such as melanoma, head and neck, liver or kidney cancer.

In DNA, the CDR3 is TGTGCCAGTAGTAGCGGGACCACTAACAATGAGCAGTTCTTC. This translates into CASSSGTTNNEQFF. This chain connects TRBV19 to TRBJ2-1; D may be TRBD2 (6 bases). Between the trimmed V and J ends, which lost 4 bases and 5 bases, there was a span of 12 bases. The CDR3 covers 14 residues. In germline, CDR1 is LNHDA, CDR2 SQIVND (reference sequence).

The chain recombines TRBV18 with TRBJ1-2; 8 bases are shared with TRBD1. The CDR3 consists of 19 residues. CDR1 is KGHSH and CDR2 is LQKENI in the germline V gene. V shed 3 bases and J 8 bases; nucleotides not matched to a gene: 23. The CDR3 region has the DNA TGTGCCAGCTCACCCCCCCTCGGGAGAGTGGGCAGGGGACAGGAGGGCTACACCTTC. It specifies CASSPPLGRVGRGQEGYTF.

The V gene is TRBV28, the J gene TRBJ1-6; 10 nucleotides align to TRBD1. CDR3 length equals 18 residues. Germline CDR1 and CDR2: MDHEN and SYDVKM. J gave up 9 bases and V 7 bases, and 18 bases lay outside the gene matches. The CDR3 DNA reads TGTGCCAGCAAACCGTGGACAGGGGGACCCCGTGGACGTTCACCCCTCCACTTT. It translates to CASKPWTGGPRGRSPLHF.

This rearrangement joins TRBV7-2 to TRBJ1-4, with TRBD1 matching over 10 bases. Unmatched junction bases numbered 4, after V lost 3 bases and J lost 12 bases. The CDR3 covers 13 residues. CDR1 is SGHTA and CDR2 is FQGNSA in the germline V gene. In DNA form, the CDR3 reads TGTGCCAGCAGCTTTTCCGGGACAGGGGAACTGTTTTTT. It translates to CASSFSGTGELFF.

This clone was observed a handful of times. The chain combines TRBV9 with TRBJ1-1; D gene ambiguous. Trimming pared 0 bases from V and 3 bases from J, leaving 3 bases between. Germline V gene sequence: CDR1 SGDLS, CDR2 YYNGEE. This CDR3 has 12 residues. CDR3 protein: CASSVGDTEAFF. In nucleotides, the CDR3 is TGTGCCAGCAGCGTAGGGGACACTGAAGCTTTCTTT. The full variable domain, completed using reference TRBV9 and TRBJ1-1, is DSGVTQTPKHLITATGQRVTLRCSPRSGDLSVYWYQQSLDQGLQFLIQYYNGEERAKGNILERFSAQQFPDLHSELNLSSLELGDSALYFCASSVGDTEAFFGQGTRLTVV.

This clone has more than one count but fewer than ten. The V gene is TRBV10-2, the J gene TRBJ1-5; D gene uncertain. V lost 10 bases, J lost 7 bases, and 14 bases lay in between. The length of the CDR3 is 12 residues. Germline V lookup: CDR1 WSHSY, CDR2 SAAADI. CDR3 sequence reads: CATRRGSQPQHF. CDR3 nucleotide sequence: TGCGCCACCCGTCGGGGTTCCCAGCCCCAGCATTTT.

This chain uses TRBV30 with TRBJ1-6; 9 nucleotides agree with TRBD1. Germline V CDR1 and CDR2: GTSNPN, SVGIG (reference sequence). The CDR3 length is 20 residues. V lost 0 bases, J lost 0 bases, and 12 bases stayed unmatched. The CDR3 loop reads CAWSVQGQGLSRSYNSPLHF. CDR3 bases: TGTGCCTGGAGTGTACAGGGACAGGGCTTGTCTCGCTCCTATAATTCACCCCTCCACTTT.

Comment on this clone: One junction end disagrees with the germline gene, perhaps due to a read error. This chain connects TRBV7-7 to TRBJ2-2, with TRBD2 as a possible D gene (6 bases). Germline V gives CDR1 SSHAT, CDR2 FNYEAQ (reference sequence). This CDR3 spans 16 amino acids. CDR3 sequence (DNA): TGTGCTAGCAGCGCCTCCCCGGGACTCAACACCGGGGAGCTGTTTTTT. Protein sequence: CASSASPGLNTGELFF.

The rearrangement uses TRBV30 and TRBJ1-5; weak D call: TRBD1 (6 bases). V was clipped by 2 bases and J by 5 bases, with 16 bases between them. CDR3 size: 15 residues. The V gene's germline CDR1 is GTSNPN and CDR2 SVGIG (reference sequence). The DNA of the CDR3 is TGTGCCTGGAGTTATTTGGGACACCTTGATCAGCCCCAGCATTTT. This gives the protein CAWSYLGHLDQPQHF.

This clone was observed a few times. The rearrangement uses TRBV28 and TRBJ1-5, with D maybe TRBD1 (6 bases). This CDR3 has 14 residues. Trimming shortened V by 7 bases and J by 7 bases, and 17 bases separated the two germline ends. Per the germline V gene, CDR1 is MDHEN and CDR2 is SYDVKM. CDR3 nucleotides: TGTGCCAGCACCCCTTGGGGGGGCGGGCAGCCCCAGCATTTT. This encodes CASTPWGGGQPQHF.

This rearrangement joins TRBV7-3 to TRBJ2-5; 9 nucleotides match TRBD2. This CDR3 comprises 16 residues. Looked up from germline, CDR1 is SGHTA and CDR2 is FQGTGA. The J segment lost 1 base and the V segment lost 5 bases, leaving 8 bases of the junction unmatched. In DNA, the CDR3 is TGTGCCAGCAGCCCTCTCGGTAGCGGGGGCCAAGAGACCCAGTACTTC. It is translated as CASSPLGSGGQETQYF.

This clone came up once. The gene calls are TRBV5-4 and TRBJ1-4, with 11 nucleotides matching TRBD1. The V gene end was trimmed by 0 bases and the J gene end by 7 bases; junction bases not matched to a gene: 5. The length of the CDR3 is 16 residues. The germline V gene encodes CDR1 SGHNT and CDR2 YYREEE (reference sequence). As DNA, the CDR3 is TGTGCCAGCAGCTTGGGGACAGGGGGCGTTGGTGAAAAACTGTTTTTT. Translation: CASSLGTGGVGEKLFF.

The V and J genes are TRBV2 and TRBJ2-1, with TRBD1 as a possible D gene (5 bases). The CDR3 is made up of 12 amino acids. The ends were cut back, 4 bases at V and 6 bases at J, with 7 bases in the middle. Germline CDR1 and CDR2: SNHLY and FYNNEI. The CDR3 spells CASSVDSNEQFF. CDR3 DNA: TGTGCCAGCAGTGTTGACAGCAATGAGCAGTTCTTC.

CDR3 sequence: CASSQEGLGPSGNTIYF. DNA of the CDR3: TGCGCCAGCAGCCAAGAAGGGCTCGGTCCGTCTGGAAACACCATATATTTT. This chain uses TRBV4-1 with TRBJ1-3; D is unresolved. The germline CDR1 and CDR2 sequences are MGHRA and YSYEKL. CDR3 length: 17 amino acids. The V gene lost 0 bases and the J gene lost 1 base, with 13 bases spanning the gap.

The chain combines TRBV5-4 with TRBJ1-1, with D perhaps TRBD1 (5 bases). Looked up from germline, CDR1 is SGHNT and CDR2 is YYREEE (reference sequence). The CDR3 has 14 residues. Trimming stripped 0 bases from V and 1 base from J, with 7 bases between. CDR3 residues: CASSLVDRNTEAFF. CDR3 coding DNA: TGTGCCAGCAGCTTGGTCGACAGGAACACTGAAGCTTTCTTT.

This sequence joins TRBV28 and TRBJ1-2; 10 bases are shared with TRBD1. The V segment lost 2 bases and the J segment 7 bases; nucleotides outside the gene matches: 1. Per the germline V gene, CDR1 is MDHEN and CDR2 is SYDVKM. The CDR3 has 13 amino acids. CDR3 nucleotide sequence: TGTGCCAGCAGTTTAGGGACAGGGGTTGGCTACACCTTC. Amino acids: CASSLGTGVGYTF.

The chain employs TRBV11-2 and TRBJ2-5, with D uncertain. The CDR3 runs 15 residues. V lost 4 bases, J lost 4 bases, and 16 bases lay in between. Germline-derived CDR1 and CDR2 are SGHAT and FQNNGV. CDR3 protein: CASSWDFSFLETQYF. CDR3 nucleotide sequence: TGTGCCAGCAGCTGGGATTTCAGCTTCTTAGAGACCCAGTACTTC.

CDR3 sequence (DNA): TGTGCCAGCAGCTTGGGGGCGTCCTATAATTCACCCCTCCACTTT. Its translation is CASSLGASYNSPLHF. This chain connects TRBV7-9 to TRBJ1-6; TRBD1 might be the D (6 bases). Germline V gene data show CDR1 as SEHNR and CDR2 as FQNEAQ (reference sequence). The V gene lost 3 bases and the J gene lost 1 base, with 7 bases spanning the gap. The CDR3 length is 15 residues.

The V call is TRBV5-6, the J call TRBJ2-2; D gene ambiguous. V lost 0 bases, J lost 1 base, and 4 bases lay in between. Germline CDR1 SGHDT, CDR2 YYEEEE. The CDR3 contains 14 residues. CDR3 loop: CASSLGQNTGELFF. The CDR3 bases are TGTGCCAGCAGCTTGGGGCAGAACACCGGGGAGCTGTTTTTT.

The gene calls are TRBV9 and TRBJ2-7, with TRBD1 matching 7 bases. Looked up from germline, CDR1 is SGDLS and CDR2 is YYNGEE. V was clipped by 1 base and J by 5 bases; unmatched bases: 3. This CDR3 is 13 amino acids long. CDR3 DNA sequence: TGTGCCAGCAGCGTAAGGGGGCTAGACGAGCAGTACTTC. Its protein is CASSVRGLDEQYF. Drawing the rest from reference TRBV9 and TRBJ2-7, the complete variable domain is DSGVTQTPKHLITATGQRVTLRCSPRSGDLSVYWYQQSLDQGLQFLIQYYNGEERAKGNILERFSAQQFPDLHSELNLSSLELGDSALYFCASSVRGLDEQYFGPGTRLTVT.

V and J are TRBV5-1 and TRBJ2-5, with 12 bases matching TRBD2. Trimming took 0 bases from V and 4 from J; bases not matched to a gene: 10. There are 18 residues in the CDR3. CDR1 is SGHRS, CDR2 YFSETQ, per germline. As DNA, the CDR3 is TGCGCCAGCAGCTTGGACGCTAGCGGGGGGGCGAGGGGAGAGACCCAGTACTTC. Translation: CASSLDASGGARGETQYF.

This clone was recorded a few times. The rearrangement uses TRBV9 and TRBJ1-1; tentatively, D is TRBD1 (5 bases). CDR3 size: 12 residues. Germline assignment: CDR1 SGDLS and CDR2 YYNGEE. Deletions cut 4 bases from V and 8 bases from J, with 12 bases between. The CDR3 coding sequence is TGTGCCAGCAGCTTGTTGGGGCGGGAAGCTTTCTTT. Protein: CASSLLGREAFF.

V usage is TRBV7-2 and J usage is TRBJ1-6; perhaps TRBD1 as D (6 bases). The V gene's germline CDR1 is SGHTA and CDR2 FQGNSA. The CDR3 is made up of 16 amino acids. V shed 3 bases and J shed 5 bases, with 14 bases lying between them. CDR3: CASSLVGGPNNSPLHF. CDR3 nucleotide sequence: TGTGCCAGCAGCTTGGTAGGGGGACCGAATAATTCACCCCTCCACTTT.

The V gene is TRBV7-2, the J gene TRBJ2-1; D is unresolved. The length of the CDR3 is 15 residues. Germline V gene data show CDR1 as SGHTA and CDR2 as FQGNSA. V was clipped by 5 bases and J by 1 base, with 12 bases between them. The CDR3 protein is CASSLAGESYNEQFF. The CDR3 DNA is TGTGCCAGCAGCCTCGCTGGGGAATCCTACAATGAGCAGTTCTTC. The variable domain in full, with the rest retrieved from reference TRBV7-2 and TRBJ2-1, is GAGVSQSPSNKVTEKGKDVELRCDPISGHTALYWYRQSLGQGLEFLIYFQGNSAPDKSGLPSDRFSAERTGGSVSTLTIQRTQQEDSAVYLCASSLAGESYNEQFFGPGTRLTVL.

The J gene is TRBJ1-2, the V gene TRBV27; D might be TRBD1 (6 bases). The germline CDR1 and CDR2 sequences are MNHEY and SMNVEV (reference sequence). V lost 4 bases to trimming and J lost 4 bases, with 16 bases between them. The CDR3 has 15 amino acids. The CDR3 is CASSWPLRGGYGYTF. CDR3 in DNA: TGTGCCAGCAGTTGGCCTCTCAGGGGTGGCTATGGCTACACCTTC.

V is TRBV7-2 and J is TRBJ2-5, with 11 nucleotides matching TRBD2. The CDR3 loop spans 17 amino acids. Unmatched junction bases numbered 12, after V lost 4 bases and J lost 5 bases. The germline CDR1 and CDR2 sequences are SGHTA and FQGNSA. The CDR3 coding sequence is TGTGCCAGCAGCTACTACCCCACTAGCGGGGGACCGGAGACCCAGTACTTC. This gives the protein CASSYYPTSGGPETQYF.

J is TRBJ2-3 and V is TRBV10-3, with 10 bases that match TRBD2. Trimming took 4 bases from V and 4 from J; bases not matched to a gene: 5. CDR3 size: 15 residues. Germline assignment: CDR1 ENHRY and CDR2 SYGVKD. As DNA, the CDR3 is TGTGCCATCAGTGTAGCAGCGGGGGGGGCAGATACGCAGTATTTT. This sequence encodes CAISVAAGGADTQYF.

The chain combines TRBV7-9 with TRBJ2-7; D may correspond to TRBD1 or TRBD2 (7 bases each). This CDR3 is built from 16 residues. Trimming left V 3 bases short and J 5 bases short, with 20 bases between. Germline loops: CDR1 SEHNR, CDR2 FQNEAQ (reference sequence). CDR3 coding DNA: TGTGCCAGCAGCTTCTCCAGGGGGGGAAGACAGGACGAGCAGTACTTC. Translation: CASSFSRGGRQDEQYF.

The chain is built from TRBV19 and TRBJ1-1; no firm D call. The CDR3 consists of 16 residues. The germline V gene has CDR1 LNHDA and CDR2 SQIVND (reference sequence). Trimming pared 6 bases from V and 3 bases from J, leaving 20 bases between. This chain's CDR3 is CASSPPKVGGYTEAFF. The CDR3 nucleotides read TGTGCCAGTAGCCCCCCGAAGGTGGGCGGCTACACTGAAGCTTTCTTT.

The V call is TRBV11-1, the J call TRBJ1-1; D gene uncertain. The length of the CDR3 is 13 residues. Germline V lookup: CDR1 SGHAT, CDR2 FQDESV (reference sequence). Trimming cost V 5 bases and J 0 bases, with 7 bases left between them. This CDR3 reads CASSPTVNTEAFF. DNA for the CDR3: TGTGCCAGCAGCCCTACAGTGAACACTGAAGCTTTCTTT.